One and the same sample provided the 2 T cell receptor beta chains below, sequenced in a study of cytomegalovirus exposure and HLA in healthy donors (dated by TCRdb to the late 2010s). The library was built by means of the immunoSEQ multiplex PCR assay. For the multiplex PCR, a mixture combining 60 forward primers for TCR Vbeta segments and 13 reverse primers for TCR Jbeta segments was used. Entries here come from immuneACCESS through TCRdb and include only in-frame sequences with V and J called. Some clones fail to appear in such tables; in the studies checked, an unresolved V gene covers under half of the shortfall, and the cause of the remainder is unknown. The table for this sample shows over 100,000 clones. Around 1.6% of the sample goes to the ten largest clones. The sequenced sample was PBMCs. These receptors were collected from a woman aged 40 to 50 in good health and CMV-seropositive.

The chain carries TRBV28 and TRBJ2-7; D is possibly TRBD1 or TRBD2 (9 bases each). The V end lost 5 bases, the J end lost 2 bases, and 25 bases lay between the germline ends. Germline V gene lookup returns CDR1 MDHEN and CDR2 SYDVKM. CDR3 size: 18 residues. The chain's CDR3 is CASSGDRAYSGSPYEQYF. The CDR3 DNA reads as TGTGCCAGCAGTGGGGACAGGGCGTATAGCGGGAGTCCCTACGAGCAGTACTTC.

The gene calls are TRBV5-1 and TRBJ2-6; no clear D. This CDR3 is 15 amino acids long. CDR1 is SGHRS and CDR2 is YFSETQ in the germline V gene. Trimming stripped 4 bases from V and 0 bases from J, with 8 bases between. This CDR3 is CASSELPSGANVLTF. The CDR3 nucleotides read TGCGCCAGCAGCGAGCTCCCCTCTGGGGCCAACGTCCTGACTTTC.